The TCR beta chain under discussion was sequenced for a study of CD8 T cells in ankylosing spondylitis. Findings and limits, study-wide: Disease-linked clones bore a CD8+ phenotype and were relatively rare in peripheral blood.

To note about this clonotype: Its target is unknown.

Germline loops: CDR1 LNHDA, CDR2 SQIVND (reference sequence). The CDR3 loop spans 17 amino acids. V gave up 3 bases and J gave up 2 bases; unmatched junction bases: 9. TCRdb used MiXCR to reprocess the 5' RACE reads, holding one entry per CDR3 protein. The sample has about 39,000 distinct CDR3 sequences, about a tenth seen once. Sequencing input: blood, either unsorted or a sorted T cell fraction (not recorded which). This clonotype originated in a male donor with ankylosing spondylitis or in good health (not recorded which). V and J are TRBV19 and TRBJ2-3; 9 nucleotides match TRBD2. The CDR3 here is CASSMSASGVITDTQYF. The CDR3 DNA follows: TGTGCCAGTAGTATGTCGGCTAGCGGGGTGATCACAGATACGCAGTATTTT.